The 7 T cell receptor beta chains given below trace back to one sample, sequenced in a study of control samples from healthy donors and cancer patients. Using immunoSEQ multiplex PCR, the repertoire was profiled, and TCRdb retains in-frame clones only, with some absent. Of 130,000 or so clones listed, about nine tenths are singletons. Sequences were obtained from PBMCs. Receptors were obtained from a man between 50 and 59 years old with head and neck cancer.

The rearrangement uses TRBV12-5 and TRBJ2-3; 7 nucleotides match TRBD2. V was pared by 5 bases and J by 3 bases, with 8 bases of the junction left unmatched. Germline values: CDR1 LGHNT, CDR2 FRNRAP. This CDR3 has 15 amino acids. The CDR3: CASGNSAGKTDTQYF. CDR3 coding DNA: TGTGCTAGTGGTAACTCAGCGGGGAAGACAGATACGCAGTATTTT.

This clone was seen more than once but under ten times. The chain carries TRBV6-1 and TRBJ2-5; a weak D match, TRBD2 (6 bases). V lost 4 bases and J 5 bases, leaving 23 bases between the germline ends. The CDR3 is 17 amino acids. Germline values: CDR1 MNHNS, CDR2 SASEGT. The CDR3 DNA sequence: TGTGCCAGCAGTGTTTTTTTTGGTGGAGGGAAAACGGAGACCCAGTACTTC. This encodes CASSVFFGGGKTETQYF.

V gene TRBV5-1 combines with J gene TRBJ2-5, with 10 positions matching TRBD2. CDR1 is SGHRS, CDR2 YFSETQ, per germline. The CDR3 spans 18 residues. Losses at the gene ends were 4 bases for V and 1 base for J; bases not matched to a gene: 13. The CDR3 protein is CASSLNLAGVRSQETQYF. CDR3 sequence (DNA): TGCGCCAGCAGCCTGAATCTAGCGGGGGTACGTTCCCAAGAGACCCAGTACTTC.

The chain links TRBV6-6 to TRBJ1-4; 10 bases line up with TRBD1. Germline V lookup: CDR1 MNHNY, CDR2 SVGAGI (reference sequence). CDR3 length: 15 amino acids. Losses at the gene ends were 4 bases for V and 5 bases for J; bases not matched to a gene: 4. CDR3 nucleotides: TGTGCCAGCAGTTCGACAGGGGGCGGGAATGAAAAACTGTTTTTT. Translated: CASSSTGGGNEKLFF.

CDR3 DNA: TGTGCCAGCAGCTTGCAGCCGGGACAGATCACAGATACGCAGTATTTT. This translates into CASSLQPGQITDTQYF. The chain carries TRBV11-1 and TRBJ2-3; TRBD1 matches at 7 bases. The CDR3 sequence is 16 residues long. Losses at the gene ends were 3 bases for V and 2 bases for J; bases not matched to a gene: 8. CDR1 and CDR2 (germline): SGHAT, FQDESV (reference sequence). Drawing the rest from reference TRBV11-1 and TRBJ2-3, the complete variable domain is EAEVAQSPRYKITEKSQAVAFWCDPISGHATLYWYRQILGQGPELLVQFQDESVVDDSQLPKDRFSAERLKGVDSTLKIQPAELGDSAMYLCASSLQPGQITDTQYFGPGTRLTVL.

This chain joins TRBV9 and TRBJ2-1, with no clear D. V was shortened by 0 bases and J by 6 bases, with 10 bases between the two germline ends. The CDR3 extends over 14 amino acids. The germline V gene has CDR1 SGDLS and CDR2 YYNGEE. The CDR3 region has the DNA TGTGCCAGCAGCGTAGGGGCAGTCAGCAATGAGCAGTTCTTC. Translated, it gives CASSVGAVSNEQFF.

This clone has just a few counts. V usage is TRBV7-9 and J usage is TRBJ1-3; 8 nucleotides agree with TRBD1. The trim removed 2 bases at V and 4 bases at J, leaving 4 bases unmatched. The CDR3 runs to 15 residues. Germline assignment: CDR1 SEHNR and CDR2 FQNEAQ (reference sequence). In DNA, the CDR3 is TGTGCCAGCAGCTTACAGGGGGCTATCGGAAACACCATATATTTT. Translating gives CASSLQGAIGNTIYF.